The present TCR beta chain was sequenced within a study of T cells in Graves' hyperthyroidism and ophthalmopathy. Looked up from germline, CDR1 is MNHNS and CDR2 is SASEGT. The V gene lost 5 bases and the J gene lost 8 bases, with 18 bases spanning the gap. The CDR3 contains 15 residues. TCR beta CDR3 sequences were amplified from RNA transcripts. Primed by the HTBI set, a first-round RT-PCR was run on the TCR CDR3. TCRdb re-derived calls from the multiplex PCR reads in MiXCR, one entry per CDR3 protein. The table records fewer than 800,000 distinct CDR3 sequences, roughly 15% of them present only once. The table lists this clonotype with a few counts.

The source material was blood. This clonotype was obtained from a man between 18 and 35 years old with Graves' hyperthyroidism. The chain combines TRBV6-1 with TRBJ1-4; a weak D match, TRBD1 (5 bases). CDR3 protein: CASSSDSRTWEKLFF. The CDR3 bases are TGTGCCAGCAGTTCCGACAGCCGAACGTGGGAAAAACTGTTTTTT.